A single sample is the source of the 14 T cell receptor beta chains below, sequenced in a study of Ad26.COV2.S vaccination and SARS-CoV-2 variants. Data came from immunoSEQ multiplex PCR; TCRdb stores just in-frame clones and leaves some out. Among about 420,000 clones listed, over 75% were seen once. The sample's treatment: around 19 received Ad26.COV2.S at low or high dose, single or two shots; about 5 received placebo; per-sample allocation not given. Material that was analyzed had been drawn on day 63 after the first vaccine or placebo injection. The sample consisted of peripheral blood, taken in a trial of Ad26.COV2.S vaccine versus placebo. The source is a person aged 18-60 years who received the Ad26.COV2.S COVID-19 vaccine or a placebo.

The sample holds one count of this clone. The rearrangement joins TRBV29-1 to TRBJ1-2, with D unresolved. The CDR3 spans 15 residues. Germline V lookup: CDR1 SQVTM, CDR2 ANQGSEA. The ends were cut back, 4 bases at V and 4 bases at J, with 19 bases in the middle. CDR3 bases: TGCAGCGTTGTCGGCAGACTAGCCGAGCGCTATGGCTACACCTTC. Its translation is CSVVGRLAERYGYTF.

The chain employs TRBV6-5 and TRBJ2-5; possible D gene TRBD1, 6 bases. From germline, CDR1 is MNHEY and CDR2 SVGAGI. The CDR3 runs 14 residues. Trimming removed 7 bases from V and 5 bases from J, with 17 bases in between. The CDR3 sequence is CASKFDRSRETQYF. CDR3 sequence (DNA): TGTGCCAGCAAATTTGACAGGTCAAGGGAGACCCAGTACTTC.

The chain recombines TRBV6-2 or TRBV6-3 with TRBJ2-1; 7 nucleotides align to TRBD1. The length of the CDR3 is 18 residues. Germline CDR1 is MNHEY and CDR2 is SVGEGT. V gave up 2 bases and J gave up 2 bases; unmatched junction bases: 12. The CDR3 DNA reads as TGTGCCAGCAGTTACGGCGGAACAGGGGCACTAACCTACAATGAGCAGTTCTTC. This gives the protein CASSYGGTGALTYNEQFF.

V usage is TRBV7-2 and J usage is TRBJ2-1; TRBD1 is a possible D gene (6 bases). The CDR3 is 15 residues long. V was clipped by 2 bases and J by 7 bases, with 15 bases between them. Germline CDR1 reads SGHTA; CDR2 reads FQGNSA. CDR3 bases: TGTGCCAGCAGCTTAAGCGGACAGAAACTTAATGAGCAGTTCTTC. This encodes CASSLSGQKLNEQFF.

The chain links TRBV5-1 to TRBJ1-2; D not certain. The CDR3 consists of 15 residues. Per the germline V gene, CDR1 is SGHRS and CDR2 is YFSETQ. V shed 0 bases and J shed 4 bases, with 13 bases lying between them. The CDR3 reads CASSLASFELYGYTF. DNA for the CDR3: TGCGCCAGCAGCTTGGCGTCCTTTGAACTCTATGGCTACACCTTC.

This sequence joins TRBV3-1 (or the pseudogene TRBV3-2) and TRBJ1-2; D gene ambiguous. Looked up from germline, CDR1 is LGHDT and CDR2 is YNNKEL (reference sequence). The CDR3 length is 15 residues. Trimming removed 4 bases at V and 5 bases at J, with 17 bases between. Here the CDR3 reads CASSRGRTRKYGYTF. CDR3 sequence (DNA): TGTGCCAGCAGCCGAGGACGAACGCGGAAGTATGGCTACACCTTC.

This clone turned up a few times. The gene calls are TRBV18 and TRBJ2-5, with TRBD1 matching over 7 bases. From germline, CDR1 is KGHSH and CDR2 LQKENI. V shed 2 bases and J 5 bases; nucleotides not matched to a gene: 11. The CDR3 sequence is 16 residues long. This CDR3 is CASSPAGVGGLETQYF. In DNA form, the CDR3 reads TGTGCCAGCTCACCAGCAGGGGTAGGGGGCTTGGAGACCCAGTACTTC.

V usage is TRBV4-2 and J usage is TRBJ1-2; tentative D call: TRBD1 (5 bases). The CDR3 has 15 amino acids. Trimming took 1 base from V and 0 from J, leaving 9 bases between them. Looked up from germline, CDR1 is LGHNA and CDR2 is YNFKEQ. CDR3 region: CASSQVAGPNYGYTF. The CDR3 bases are TGTGCCAGCAGCCAAGTGGCAGGGCCTAACTATGGCTACACCTTC.

J is TRBJ1-5 and V is TRBV9; D is perhaps TRBD1 (5 bases). The CDR3 extends over 14 amino acids. V lost 4 bases and J lost 4, with 12 bases in between. CDR1 and CDR2 (germline): SGDLS, YYNGEE. The CDR3 sequence is CASSPFDSNQPQHF. In nucleotides, the CDR3 is TGTGCCAGCAGCCCATTCGACAGTAATCAGCCCCAGCATTTT.

The rearrangement links TRBV6-5 to TRBJ2-7, with 7 bases aligning to TRBD1. The CDR3 contains 13 residues. With V trimmed by 6 bases and J by 4 bases, 6 bases remained unmatched. CDR1 is MNHEY and CDR2 is SVGAGI in the germline V gene. Here the CDR3 reads CASSAGTEYEQYF. Here the CDR3 DNA reads TGTGCCAGCAGCGCCGGGACAGAATACGAGCAGTACTTC.

This clone was observed a few times. The chain has TRBV7-6 and TRBJ1-6; 7 nucleotides align to TRBD1. There are 15 residues in the CDR3. Germline trimming cut 6 bases from V and 4 bases from J; bases unmatched to any gene: 6. CDR1 and CDR2 (germline): SGHVS, FNYEAQ. Written as DNA, the CDR3 is TGTGCCAGCAGGTTTGGGACAGAATATAATTCACCCCTCCACTTT. Translation gives CASRFGTEYNSPLHF.

This clone occurred once. This chain links TRBV19 with TRBJ1-3; maybe TRBD1 (6 bases). Germline V gene sequence: CDR1 LNHDA, CDR2 SQIVND (reference sequence). V was pared by 5 bases and J by 1 base, with 12 bases between. This CDR3 has 15 residues. The DNA of the CDR3 is TGTGCCAGTAGTGTAACACAGGGATCTGGAAACACCATATATTTT. Its translation is CASSVTQGSGNTIYF.

The rearrangement links TRBV19 to TRBJ2-2, with a weak D call TRBD2 (5 bases). CDR3 size: 14 residues. Germline CDR1 and CDR2: LNHDA and SQIVND (reference sequence). Trimming shortened V by 3 bases and J by 7 bases, and 12 bases separated the two germline ends. This CDR3 reads CASSIEGVRGELFF. The CDR3 DNA sequence: TGTGCCAGTAGTATTGAGGGAGTCCGCGGGGAGCTGTTTTTT.

This chain uses TRBV11-1 with TRBJ1-6, with D uncertain. Germline V gives CDR1 SGHAT, CDR2 FQDESV (reference sequence). This CDR3 spans 12 amino acids. Between the trimmed V and J ends, which lost 3 bases and 13 bases, there was a span of 10 bases. CDR3 sequence (DNA): TGTGCCAGCAGCTTTAGTAGGATGCCCCTCCACTTT. This gives the protein CASSFSRMPLHF.